The clone carrying this TCR beta chain is classed as medium-sized. Its antigen is unknown. The iRepertoire nested amplicon-rescue multiplex PCR amplified TCR alpha and beta CDR3s from RNA. For one-step reverse transcription and amplification, 100-400 ng of tissue mRNA or PBMC total RNA was used. TCRdb reanalysed the multiplex PCR reads using MiXCR and keeps one entry per CDR3 protein. The sample carries approximately 5,300 distinct CDR3 sequences, roughly 28% recorded once. This sample was included in a study of glioma-infiltrating T cells. Study-wide results and caveats: Gliomas, especially low-grade, showed above-expected tissue-blood divergence; non-neoplastic patients showed below. Very few CDR3 sequences were shared between tissue and blood.

The germline V gene encodes CDR1 MNHEY and CDR2 SVGEGT. This CDR3 comprises 15 residues. V lost 4 bases and J 10 bases, leaving 22 bases between the germline ends. The rearrangement joins TRBV6-2 or TRBV6-3 to TRBJ1-1; the D is unclear. The sequence derives from a human donor with low-grade glioma or glioblastoma, undergoing nonglioma brain surgery, or in good health (not recorded which). Input material: glioma tissue, nonneoplastic brain tissue, or PBMCs (not recorded which). The CDR3 DNA reads TGTGCCAGCAGTTTCTCTCTTCTCGATATCCTGCCAGCTTTCTTT. It yields the protein CASSFSLLDILPAFF.